What follows are 9 T cell receptor beta chains derived from one specimen sequenced in a study of lymphopenia after photon versus proton radiotherapy. Clones were sequenced by immunoSEQ multiplex PCR, and TCRdb holds only the in-frame ones, with some missing. Of 70,000 to 95,000 clones detected, 80% to 90% appear once; the ten largest clones hold under 1.5%. The specimen comprised peripheral blood, sampled from a patient treated with proton-based radiotherapy. Receptor source: a man in his sixties with pancreatic cancer.

This chain connects TRBV29-1 to TRBJ1-1; TRBD1 is a possible D gene (5 bases). This CDR3 is built from 13 residues. Germline loops: CDR1 SQVTM, CDR2 ANQGSEA. The V end lost 5 bases, the J end lost 5 bases, and 15 bases lay between the germline ends. The CDR3 loop is CSVQKGTGTEAFF. The CDR3, as DNA: TGCAGCGTTCAGAAGGGGACGGGGACTGAAGCTTTCTTT.

V gene TRBV2 combines with J gene TRBJ2-7; D is perhaps TRBD2 (6 bases). Trimming pared 8 bases from V and 7 bases from J, leaving 24 bases between. CDR3 length: 15 residues. Germline V gene data show CDR1 as SNHLY and CDR2 as FYNNEI. The CDR3 region has the DNA TGTGCCAGCCGACATTCCGCGGGGACTGGATGGGAGCAGTACTTC. This encodes CASRHSAGTGWEQYF. Based on the CDR3 plus reference TRBV2 and TRBJ2-7, the full variable domain is EPEVTQTPSHQVTQMGQEVILRCVPISNHLYFYWYRQILGQKVEFLVSFYNNEISEKSEIFDDQFSVERPDGSNFTLKIRSTKLEDSAMYFCASRHSAGTGWEQYFGPGTRLTVT.

The CDR3 DNA is TGTGCCAGCAGCTTAGGGTACAGTTTAGACAATGAGCAGTTCTTC. This gives the protein CASSLGYSLDNEQFF. The chain carries TRBV7-8 and TRBJ2-1; D is unresolved. The CDR3 covers 15 residues. CDR1 is SGHVS and CDR2 is FQNEAQ in the germline V gene. The V and J ends lost 1 base and 5 bases respectively, with 12 bases between them.

This chain links TRBV5-6 with TRBJ1-2, with 9 bases aligning to TRBD1. The ends lost 4 bases at V and 6 bases at J; junction bases unmatched: 4. Germline V gene lookup returns CDR1 SGHDT and CDR2 YYEEEE. CDR3 length equals 13 residues. The CDR3 sequence is CASSAGQGDGYTF. In DNA form, the CDR3 reads TGTGCCAGCAGCGCGGGACAGGGTGATGGCTACACCTTC.

This chain joins TRBV28 and TRBJ2-3; maybe TRBD1 (6 bases). Trimming left V 6 bases short and J 4 bases short, with 20 bases between. The CDR3 contains 16 residues. CDR1 and CDR2 from the germline V gene are MDHEN and SYDVKM. The CDR3, as DNA: TGTGCCAGCAGCCATCGTACGGCTCCAGGGGCAGATACGCAGTATTTT. Residues: CASSHRTAPGADTQYF. Filled out from reference TRBV28 and TRBJ2-3, the complete variable domain reads DVKVTQSSRYLVKRTGEKVFLECVQDMDHENMFWYRQDPGLGLRLIYFSYDVKMKEKGDIPEGYSVSREKKERFSLILESASTNQTSMYLCASSHRTAPGADTQYFGPGTRLTVL.

This chain connects TRBV6-9 to TRBJ2-7, with TRBD2 matching 15 bases. V lost 2 bases and J lost 3; bases outside the gene matches: 11. The CDR3 contains 19 residues. Germline V CDR1 and CDR2: MNHGY, SVAAGI. The CDR3 loop is CASSYPKGTSGRIFYEQYF. The CDR3 DNA sequence: TGTGCCAGCAGTTATCCCAAAGGGACTAGCGGGAGGATCTTCTACGAGCAGTACTTC.

The CDR3 loop is CASSRLSGTSGSSYEQYF. For the CDR3, the DNA is TGTGCCAGCTCACGTCTTTCCGGGACTAGCGGGAGTTCCTACGAGCAGTACTTC. The chain links TRBV18 to TRBJ2-7; 14 nucleotides match TRBD2. The CDR3 has 18 residues. Germline CDR1 is KGHSH and CDR2 is LQKENI. V dropped 4 bases and J dropped 1; count of bases not matched to a gene: 9.

The CDR3 is CASWDSGINNPFVEQYF. In nucleotides, the CDR3 is TGTGCCAGTTGGGATAGCGGGATAAATAATCCGTTCGTAGAGCAGTACTTC. The chain links TRBV2 to TRBJ2-7; 8 bases align to TRBD2. Trimming cost V 9 bases and J 7 bases; bases outside gene matches: 23. Germline CDR1 and CDR2: SNHLY and FYNNEI. This CDR3 comprises 17 residues.

The chain is built from TRBV5-1 and TRBJ2-3; 9 bases align to TRBD1. The CDR3 has 18 amino acids. The trim removed 0 bases at V and 4 bases at J, leaving 12 bases unmatched. Per germline, CDR1 SGHRS and CDR2 YFSETQ. The CDR3 DNA sequence: TGCGCCAGCAGCTTGGTCCCCGGGACAGGGACGGAGGCAGATACGCAGTATTTT. Its protein is CASSLVPGTGTEADTQYF.